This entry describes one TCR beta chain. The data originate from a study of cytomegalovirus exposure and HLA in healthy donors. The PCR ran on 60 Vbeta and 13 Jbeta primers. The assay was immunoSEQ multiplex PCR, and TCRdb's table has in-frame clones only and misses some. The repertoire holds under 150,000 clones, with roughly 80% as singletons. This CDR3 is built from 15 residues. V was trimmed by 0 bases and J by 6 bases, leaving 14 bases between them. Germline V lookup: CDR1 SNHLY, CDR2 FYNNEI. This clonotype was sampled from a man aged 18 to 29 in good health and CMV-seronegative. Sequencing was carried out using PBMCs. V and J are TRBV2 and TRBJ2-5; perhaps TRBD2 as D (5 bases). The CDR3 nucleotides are TGTGCCAGCAGTGAAGCTCCAGGCGGGTTGAAGACCCAGTACTTC. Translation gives CASSEAPGGLKTQYF.